Below are 4 T cell receptor beta chains sequenced from a single sample in a study of identical twins. MiXCR was run by TCRdb on the 5' RACE reads, yielding one entry per CDR3 protein. The table shows 700,000 or so distinct CDR3 sequences, with 8.6% occurring only once. The same data also contributed to another study, on yellow fever vaccine responses in identical twins.

Source material: PBMCs. The source of these receptors is a woman aged 18-35 years in good health.

This clonotype showed up many times. V usage is TRBV5-1 and J usage is TRBJ1-2; D possibly corresponds to TRBD1 (6 bases). CDR1 is SGHRS, CDR2 YFSETQ, per germline. This CDR3 contains 14 residues. V dropped 1 base and J dropped 3 bases, with 10 bases sitting between them. The CDR3 loop reads CASSLTEGDYGYTF. The CDR3 DNA is TGCGCCAGCAGCTTGACGGAGGGGGACTATGGCTACACCTTC.

This clonotype has at least ten counts. V gene TRBV27 combines with J gene TRBJ2-1, with D maybe TRBD2 (6 bases). CDR1 is MNHEY, CDR2 SMNVEV, per germline (reference sequence). V was clipped by 7 bases and J by 0 bases, with 16 bases between them. There are 16 residues in the CDR3. The chain's CDR3 is CASTWGEPSSYNEQFF. The CDR3 nucleotides are TGTGCCAGCACATGGGGGGAGCCGAGCTCCTACAATGAGCAGTTCTTC.

This clonotype showed up many times. The chain carries TRBV6-2 or TRBV6-3 and TRBJ2-1; 9 bases align to TRBD1. CDR1 and CDR2 (germline): MNHEY, SVGEGT. CDR3 length: 15 amino acids. The V and J ends lost 7 bases and 4 bases, in that order; junction bases with no gene match: 8. CDR3 sequence (DNA): TGTGCCAGCAAAGTTTCGGGGACAGGGTACAATGAGCAGTTCTTC. Residues: CASKVSGTGYNEQFF.

This clonotype was picked up a small number of times. Mismatch with germline at one junction end may stem from a read error. The chain uses TRBV12-3 or TRBV12-4 and TRBJ2-1; 15 nucleotides match TRBD2. The CDR3 is 14 amino acids. The CDR3 region has the DNA TGTGCCAGCAGGGCCAGGACTAGCGGGGGGGAATTGGTCTTC. It translates to CASRARTSGGELVF.